This T cell receptor (beta chain) was retrieved from a study of blood T cell repertoires in COVID-19. Study information: Material from acute and convalescent COVID-19 was sourced from the United States, Italy and Spain.

The data were produced by immunoSEQ multiplex PCR, yet TCRdb's version contains in-frame clones alone and is incomplete. This sample yields about 87,000 clones, of which around four fifths are seen a single time; approximately 17% belongs to the top ten. The germline V gene has CDR1 SGHRS and CDR2 YFSETQ. V was clipped by 0 bases and J by 0 bases, with 10 bases between them. CDR3 length equals 15 residues. This TCR derives from a woman aged 60-75 years with acute or convalescent COVID-19. The rearrangement links TRBV5-1 to TRBJ2-7; D might be TRBD2 (6 bases). Sequencing was performed on peripheral blood. CDR3 sequence: CASSLGLATSYEQYF. The CDR3 DNA follows: TGCGCCAGCAGCTTGGGGCTAGCGACCTCCTACGAGCAGTACTTC.